These 9 T cell receptor beta chains were sequenced from one sample in a study of T cells after yellow fever vaccination. Via MiXCR, TCRdb re-called the 5' RACE reads, giving one row per CDR3 protein. Among almost 600,000 distinct CDR3 sequences listed, approximately 15% were seen once. Sequenced here: PBMCs, sampled on the day of the yellow fever booster vaccination. These TCRs come from a man aged 30 to 45 who received the YFV17D yellow fever vaccine.

The J gene is TRBJ2-7, the V gene TRBV5-1, with D unresolved. Looked up from germline, CDR1 is SGHRS and CDR2 is YFSETQ. Trimming shortened V by 2 bases and J by 0 bases, and 9 bases separated the two germline ends. CDR3 length: 14 amino acids. CDR3 coding DNA: TGCGCCAGCAGCTTAAGGCAGCACTCCTACGAGCAGTACTTC. Its protein is CASSLRQHSYEQYF.

This rearrangement joins TRBV20-1 to TRBJ2-7, with D maybe TRBD2 (6 bases). The CDR3 sequence is 14 residues long. From germline, CDR1 is DFQATT and CDR2 SNEGSKA (reference sequence). With 2 bases removed from V and 2 bases from J, the gap between germline ends came to 13 bases. The CDR3 DNA sequence: TGCAGTGCTAGAAACCCGGGACTGGCCTACGAGCAGTACTTC. It yields the protein CSARNPGLAYEQYF.

This clonotype was detected only a few times. The rearrangement uses TRBV11-2 and TRBJ1-1, with D uncertain. V shed 1 base and J shed 1 base, with 7 bases lying between them. Germline lookup yields CDR1 SGHAT and CDR2 FQNNGV. The CDR3 contains 14 residues. The CDR3 coding sequence is TGTGCCAGCAGCTTAGCCACAAGGAACACTGAAGCTTTCTTT. Protein sequence: CASSLATRNTEAFF.

This clonotype showed up just a few times. V and J are TRBV6-1 and TRBJ2-5; 11 bases are shared with TRBD2. Germline V CDR1 and CDR2: MNHNS, SASEGT. The CDR3 loop spans 16 amino acids. Trimming took 9 bases from V and 5 from J; bases not matched to a gene: 14. CDR3 region: CARILETSGISETQYF. The CDR3 bases are TGTGCCAGAATACTAGAGACTAGCGGGATATCGGAGACCCAGTACTTC.

The chain combines TRBV24-1 with TRBJ2-5; tentative D call: TRBD2 (6 bases). CDR3 size: 17 residues. Per germline, CDR1 KGHDR and CDR2 SFDVKD. Trimming left V 4 bases short and J 4 bases short, with 21 bases between. The CDR3 reads CATSDAHSGEGRETQYF. CDR3 DNA sequence: TGTGCCACCAGTGACGCCCATAGCGGAGAGGGGCGAGAGACCCAGTACTTC.

In its sample, this clonotype was seen a few times. V is TRBV12-3 or TRBV12-4 and J is TRBJ2-7; D might be TRBD1 or TRBD2, each matching 5 bases. V shed 3 bases and J shed 0 bases, with 9 bases lying between them. This CDR3 region has 14 residues. CDR3 bases: TGTGCCAGCAGTTTCGGGGCCTCCTCCTACGAGCAGTACTTC. Translated: CASSFGASSYEQYF.

There are many counts of this clonotype. This rearrangement joins TRBV12-3 or TRBV12-4 to TRBJ2-7, with 10 bases lining up with TRBD2. The CDR3 is 13 amino acids. V lost 5 bases, J lost 11 bases, and 9 bases stayed unmatched. The DNA of the CDR3 is TGTGCCAGCAGTCCCTCGAGCGGGAGGGCCGAGTACTTC. The encoded protein is CASSPSSGRAEYF.

This rearrangement joins TRBV5-6 to TRBJ2-7; D ambiguous. V dropped 4 bases and J dropped 5 bases, with 13 bases sitting between them. The V gene's germline CDR1 is SGHDT and CDR2 YYEEEE. CDR3 length equals 13 residues. CDR3 sequence (DNA): TGTGCCAGCAGCCCACTACGAGGAGACGAGCAGTACTTC. It codes for CASSPLRGDEQYF. The entire variable domain, with the rest obtained from reference TRBV5-6 and TRBJ2-7, is as follows: DAGVTQSPTHLIKTRGQQVTLRCSPKSGHDTVSWYQQALGQGPQFIFQYYEEEERQRGNFPDRFSGHQFPNYSSELNVNALLLGDSALYLCASSPLRGDEQYFGPGTRLTVT.

The CDR3 spells CSAREGGGGNSPLHF. CDR3 DNA sequence: TGCAGTGCTAGAGAGGGGGGAGGGGGTAATTCACCCCTCCACTTT. The chain couples TRBV20-1 to TRBJ1-6; D is possibly TRBD1 (6 bases). The CDR3 covers 15 residues. Trimming removed 0 bases from V and 6 bases from J, with 12 bases in between. Per the germline V gene, CDR1 is DFQATT and CDR2 is SNEGSKA (reference sequence).